The clone carrying this T cell receptor beta chain has only a few counts. The antigen remains unidentified. The sample belongs to a study of T cell responses to AZD1222 COVID-19 vaccine. The CDR3 contains 16 residues. Trimming shortened V by 2 bases and J by 9 bases, and 20 bases separated the two germline ends. Germline values: CDR1 MDHEN, CDR2 SYDVKM. Study-level results: Clonal diversity was possibly underestimated; the donors were predominantly white British and more often female.

Clones were sequenced by immunoSEQ multiplex PCR, and TCRdb holds only the in-frame ones, with some missing. The sample carries 150,000 or so clones, roughly nine tenths recorded once. This sequence was found in an adult in good health. The input for sequencing was peripheral blood, taken on day 0 of AZD1222 vaccination. This chain joins TRBV28 and TRBJ1-5, with D unresolved. The DNA for the CDR3 is TGTGCCAGCAGTTTAAACGTAGGCGGAGTCTCAAGGCCCCAGCATTTT. This translates into CASSLNVGGVSRPQHF.